The subject of this entry is one T cell receptor beta chain. Its antigen is unidentified. This same CDR3 is encoded by further DNA sequences in the sample. Germline CDR1 and CDR2: DFQATT and SNEGSKA (reference sequence). The CDR3 consists of 11 residues. With 3 bases removed from V and 3 bases from J, the gap between germline ends came to 3 bases. Profiling relied on immunoSEQ multiplex PCR, and the TCRdb table lists in-frame clones only, not all of them. The sample records about 710,000 clones, approximately 77% being singletons. This sample was included in a study of shared clonotypes between healthy human individuals. Study results and limitations: What rarefaction showed was incomplete sorted-subset sequencing despite large depth. In general, naive subsets displayed greater estimated richness than memory subsets did.

The chain recombines TRBV20-1 with TRBJ1-5, with unresolved D. Sequencing was performed on memory CD4+ T cells sorted from blood. The subset was: CD45RA-negative fraction. This clonotype originated in a woman aged 25 to 39 in good health. CDR3 DNA: TGCAGTGCTAGGAACAATCAGCCCCAGCATTTT. It translates to CSARNNQPQHF.